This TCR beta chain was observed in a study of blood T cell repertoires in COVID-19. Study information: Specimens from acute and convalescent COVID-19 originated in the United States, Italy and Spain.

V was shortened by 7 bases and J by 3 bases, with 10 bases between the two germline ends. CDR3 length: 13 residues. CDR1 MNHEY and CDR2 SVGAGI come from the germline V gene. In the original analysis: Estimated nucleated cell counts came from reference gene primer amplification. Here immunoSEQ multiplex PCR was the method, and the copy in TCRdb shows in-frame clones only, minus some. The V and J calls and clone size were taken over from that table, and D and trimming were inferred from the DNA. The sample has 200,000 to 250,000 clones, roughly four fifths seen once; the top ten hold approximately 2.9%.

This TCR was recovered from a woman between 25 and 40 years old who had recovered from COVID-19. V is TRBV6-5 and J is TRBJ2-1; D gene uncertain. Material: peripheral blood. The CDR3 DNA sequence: TGTGCCAGCAATTCCGACATCTACAATGAGCAGTTCTTC. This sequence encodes CASNSDIYNEQFF.